A selection of T cell receptor beta chains follows, all from one sample in a study of beta chain features in type 1 diabetes. Data came from immunoSEQ multiplex PCR; TCRdb stores just in-frame clones and leaves some out. The sample lists around 240,000 clones, about 10% occurring once. The sample taken for sequencing was naive CD4+ T cells from blood. Receptor source: a young woman in good health. Both conserved end residues are part of each CDR3. The D gene is left open where the match is weak. Rows give clone size only sometimes, using once, few, many, or a class for an expanded clone.

-	TRBJ2-3	-	TRBV9	CASSVASGVSTDTQYF	TGTGCCAGCAGCGTAGCCTCGGGGGTCAGCACAGATACGCAGTATTTT
-	TRBJ2-7	-	TRBV7-9	CASSRGAHDGEQYF	TGTGCCAGCAGCCGCGGGGCCCACGACGGCGAGCAGTACTTC
few	TRBJ1-2	-	TRBV6-6	CASSSSSGLSGGYTF	TGTGCCAGCAGTAGCTCCTCGGGACTCTCGGGGGGCTACACCTTC
few	TRBJ1-3	-	TRBV4-1	CASSQVSSGNTIYF	TGCGCCAGCAGCCAGGTCAGCTCTGGAAACACCATATATTTT
many	TRBJ1-1	-	TRBV29-1	CSVTETVLNTEAFF	TGCAGCGTTACGGAGACGGTACTGAACACTGAAGCTTTCTTT
-	TRBJ2-7	TRBD1	TRBV18	CASSPLVGRDRVSEQYF	TGTGCCAGCTCACCATTGGTCGGCCGGGACAGGGTGTCTGAGCAGTACTTC
few	TRBJ2-1	TRBD1	TRBV5-1	CASSPGTGGYVDNEQFF	TGCGCCAGCAGCCCGGGGACAGGAGGCTATGTAGACAATGAGCAGTTCTTC
few	TRBJ2-1	TRBD2	TRBV7-7	CASSLDQAGTEQFF	TGTGCCAGCAGCTTAGACCAAGCGGGAACCGAGCAGTTCTTC
-	TRBJ1-2	TRBD1	TRBV5-1	CASSWPEAYPDRFYGYTF	TGCGCCAGCAGCTGGCCGGAGGCTTACCCGGACAGGTTCTATGGCTACACCTTC
few	TRBJ1-1	-	TRBV30	CAWSFGGDTEAFF	TGTGCCTGGAGTTTCGGAGGGGACACTGAAGCTTTCTTT
few	TRBJ1-1	-	TRBV5-1	CASSPTANTEAFF	TGCGCCAGCAGCCCGACAGCGAACACTGAAGCTTTCTTT
few	TRBJ1-1	-	TRBV19	CASRNRVLGTEAFF	TGTGCCAGCAGAAACAGGGTCCTTGGGACTGAAGCTTTCTTT
-	TRBJ1-1	-	TRBV14	CASSPSPRGGRSWMNTEAFF	TGTGCCAGCAGCCCATCCCCCCGAGGAGGGAGATCTTGGATGAACACTGAAGCTTTCTTT
few	TRBJ2-3	TRBD2	TRBV5-1	CASSLASGGSTDTQYF	TGCGCCAGCAGCTTGGCGAGCGGGGGGTCCACAGATACGCAGTATTTT
few	TRBJ2-2	-	TRBV5-4	CASKGKNTGELFF	TGTGCCAGCAAGGGGAAGAACACCGGGGAGCTGTTTTTT
-	TRBJ1-5	-	TRBV6-6	CASSYEGGSNQPQHF	TGTGCCAGCAGTTACGAGGGTGGGAGCAATCAGCCCCAGCATTTT
few	TRBJ2-1	TRBD1	TRBV27	CASSQGQGVHNEQFF	TGTGCCAGCAGCCAAGGACAGGGGGTCCACAATGAGCAGTTCTTC
few	TRBJ2-1	-	TRBV27	CANIVVPGDNEQFF	TGTGCCAATATTGTGGTGCCAGGCGACAATGAGCAGTTCTTC
few	TRBJ2-3	TRBD2	TRBV6-1	CASSGRLAGGPGTDTQYF	TGTGCCAGCAGTGGAAGACTAGCGGGGGGGCCGGGCACAGATACGCAGTATTTT
few	TRBJ2-2	TRBD1	TRBV5-1	CASSSTGTGDTGELFF	TGCGCCAGCAGCTCTACCGGGACAGGAGACACCGGGGAGCTGTTTTTT
few	TRBJ2-7	TRBD1	TRBV6-6	CASSYRGQGGDEQYF	TGTGCCAGCAGTTACCGGGGACAGGGGGGAGACGAGCAGTACTTC
-	TRBJ2-7	TRBD2	TRBV10-2	CASSLAGHEQYF	TGCGCCAGCTCACTAGCGGGACACGAGCAGTACTTC
few	TRBJ2-3	TRBD2	TRBV5-4	CASSSAGVITDTQYF	TGTGCCAGCAGCTCAGCGGGAGTGATCACAGATACGCAGTATTTT
few	TRBJ2-5	TRBD2	TRBV18	CASSPDGASGETQYF	TGTGCCAGCTCACCAGATGGGGCTAGCGGGGAGACCCAGTACTTC
few	TRBJ2-7	-	TRBV5-1	CASSSGGLGYEQYF	TGCGCCAGCAGCAGCGGCGGGCTAGGCTACGAGCAGTACTTC
few	TRBJ2-2	-	TRBV18	CASSPPTVTGELFF	TGTGCCAGCTCACCACCGACAGTAACGGGGGAGCTGTTTTTT